One and the same sample provided the 27 T cell receptor beta chains below, sequenced in a study of cytomegalovirus exposure and HLA in healthy donors. Amplification used 60 Vbeta primers and 13 Jbeta primers. The method was immunoSEQ multiplex PCR; TCRdb's version includes in-frame clones alone and lacks a portion of them. The table lists around 130,000 clones, just over 70% of them singletons. The sequencing input was PBMCs. Every receptor here comes from a woman in her twenties or thirties in good health and CMV-seronegative.

J is TRBJ2-5 and V is TRBV5-8; D uncertain. The V end lost 0 bases, the J end lost 5 bases, and 11 bases lay between the germline ends. This CDR3 region has 14 residues. Germline V gene lookup returns CDR1 SGHTS and CDR2 YDEGEE. This CDR3 is CASSLVGLGETQYF. The CDR3, as DNA: TGTGCCAGCAGCTTGGTTGGGTTGGGCGAGACCCAGTACTTC.

This clone was counted between two and nine times. This chain joins TRBV7-3 and TRBJ1-2; D perhaps matches TRBD1 (6 bases). The CDR3 sequence is 13 residues long. The germline gives CDR1 SGHTA, CDR2 FQGTGA. V was cut by 3 bases and J by 6 bases, with 11 bases left in between. CDR3 loop: CASSFPHRDGYTF. The CDR3 DNA follows: TGTGCCAGCAGCTTCCCCCACAGGGATGGCTACACCTTC. Supplemented by reference TRBV7-3 and TRBJ1-2, the full variable domain reads GAGVSQTPSNKVTEKGKYVELRCDPISGHTALYWYRQSLGQGPEFLIYFQGTGAADDSGLPNDRFFAVRPEGSVSTLKIQRTERGDSAVYLCASSFPHRDGYTFGSGTRLTVV.

This clone was observed once. The CDR3 region is CASSPGQGGFPGELFF. As DNA, the CDR3 is TGTGCCAGCAGCCCCGGGCAGGGAGGGTTCCCCGGGGAGCTGTTTTTT. The chain uses TRBV7-2 and TRBJ2-2, with TRBD2 matching over 7 bases. CDR3 length: 16 residues. Germline CDR1 is SGHTA and CDR2 is FQGNSA. Unmatched junction bases numbered 12, after V lost 5 bases and J lost 6 bases.

The chain joins TRBV18 to TRBJ2-7; 11 nucleotides align to TRBD2. Germline V gives CDR1 KGHSH, CDR2 LQKENI. The CDR3 extends over 17 amino acids. Germline trimming cut 2 bases from V and 4 bases from J; bases unmatched to any gene: 10. The CDR3, as DNA: TGTGCCAGCTCACCAATACCTAGCGGGGGGAGATATTACGAGCAGTACGTC. As protein: CASSPIPSGGRYYEQYV.

Concerning this clone itself: The final CDR3 position lacks the conserved phenylalanine or tryptophan, pointing to a likely read error. The limits of the CDR3 on the DNA are not certain, so only TCRdb's listed CDR3 is given. The genes are TRBV11-2 and TRBJ1-2; the table's D call of TRBD1 was not tested on the DNA. Including both end residues, the CDR3 is 11 amino acids long. The V gene's germline CDR1 is SGHAT and CDR2 FQNNGV. CDR3: CASSLGPVGAL.

There are a few counts of this clone. The gene calls are TRBV2 and TRBJ2-7, with 7 positions matching TRBD1. Germline V gene sequence: CDR1 SNHLY, CDR2 FYNNEI. The CDR3 is 13 amino acids. After removal of 6 bases from V and 2 bases from J, the junction contained 4 bases not matched to a gene. CDR3 protein: CASRQGPTYEQYV. The CDR3 DNA follows: TGTGCCAGCAGACAGGGGCCCACCTACGAGCAGTACGTC.

The rearrangement uses TRBV7-8 and TRBJ1-2; weak D call: TRBD1 (5 bases). The V end was cut by 2 bases, the J end by 3 bases, with 19 bases between. This CDR3 comprises 17 residues. Per the germline V gene, CDR1 is SGHVS and CDR2 is FQNEAQ. CDR3: CASSLPRRGENDYGYTF. The CDR3 DNA follows: TGTGCCAGCAGCTTACCGAGACGGGGGGAGAATGACTATGGCTACACCTTC.

In this sample, this clone turned up a few times. The chain has TRBV7-2 and TRBJ2-7, with TRBD1 matching over 7 bases. Trimming took 5 bases from V and 7 from J; bases not matched to a gene: 8. CDR3 length: 13 amino acids. The germline gives CDR1 SGHTA, CDR2 FQGNSA. The CDR3 sequence is CASSPGGHREQYV. CDR3 coding DNA: TGTGCCAGCAGCCCAGGGGGACATCGGGAGCAGTACGTC.

The chain couples TRBV10-2 to TRBJ2-5; perhaps TRBD1 as D (6 bases). Trimming took 8 bases from V and 1 from J, leaving 17 bases between them. The V gene's germline CDR1 is WSHSY and CDR2 SAAADI. CDR3 length equals 15 residues. The CDR3 DNA reads TGCGCCAGCCAAGCTGTGACAGGTAGCCAAGAGACCCAGTACTTC. It translates to CASQAVTGSQETQYF.

V is TRBV27 and J is TRBJ2-5; 16 bases align to TRBD2. The CDR3 covers 19 residues. Germline V gene sequence: CDR1 MNHEY, CDR2 SMNVEV (reference sequence). V was pared by 1 base and J by 4 bases, with 9 bases of the junction left unmatched. Here the CDR3 DNA reads TGTGCCAGCAGTTTATGGTCGGGGACTAGCGGGGGGGCCGGAGAGACCCAGTACTTC. Protein product: CASSLWSGTSGGAGETQYF.

The rearrangement uses TRBV29-1 and TRBJ2-1; D is unclear. The CDR3 is 14 residues long. V gave up 7 bases and J gave up 5 bases, with 18 bases separating them. CDR1 is SQVTM and CDR2 is ANQGSEA in the germline V gene. This chain's CDR3 is CSAASRNDNNEQFF. As DNA, the CDR3 is TGCAGCGCCGCCTCCAGGAATGATAACAATGAGCAGTTCTTC.

V and J are TRBV6-5 and TRBJ2-2, with 7 positions matching TRBD1. Per germline, CDR1 MNHEY and CDR2 SVGAGI. CDR3 length: 13 residues. V lost 8 bases to trimming and J lost 0 bases; unmatched junction nucleotides: 0. The CDR3 is CASGTANTGELFF. In DNA, the CDR3 is TGTGCCAGCGGGACAGCGAACACCGGGGAGCTGTTTTTT.

V usage is TRBV19 and J usage is TRBJ2-5; D unresolved. Germline assignment: CDR1 LNHDA and CDR2 SQIVND (reference sequence). The CDR3 is made up of 13 amino acids. The germline V and J ends were trimmed by 4 bases and 5 bases, with 11 bases remaining between them. The CDR3 loop is CASSSSRPETQYF. The DNA of the CDR3 is TGTGCCAGTAGTAGCAGTCGTCCGGAGACCCAGTACTTC. Complete variable domain (other parts from reference TRBV19 and TRBJ2-5): DGGITQSPKYLFRKEGQNVTLSCEQNLNHDAMYWYRQDPGQGLRLIYYSQIVNDFQKGDIAEGYSVSREKKESFPLTVTSAQKNPTAFYLCASSSSRPETQYFGPGTRLLVL.

CDR3 region: CASSLGTGGEQPQHF. For the CDR3, the DNA is TGTGCCAGCAGTTTGGGAACAGGGGGTGAGCAGCCCCAGCATTTT. J is TRBJ1-5 and V is TRBV28; 8 bases match TRBD1. The CDR3 runs 15 residues. The germline V gene has CDR1 MDHEN and CDR2 SYDVKM. The V segment lost 3 bases and the J segment 7 bases; nucleotides outside the gene matches: 8.

This clone was counted only a few times. The gene calls are TRBV28 and TRBJ2-7; D not certain. Germline values: CDR1 MDHEN, CDR2 SYDVKM. Trimming took off 7 bases at V and 3 bases at J, with 22 bases between the two ends. There are 16 residues in the CDR3. This CDR3 reads CASTLTSAGNGYEQYF. CDR3 bases: TGTGCCAGCACCCTCACGTCGGCAGGAAATGGCTACGAGCAGTACTTC.

This clone was counted a single time. The chain carries TRBV7-9 and TRBJ2-7, with D possibly being TRBD1 (6 bases). The germline gives CDR1 SEHNR, CDR2 FQNEAQ (reference sequence). There are 13 residues in the CDR3. V was trimmed by 2 bases and J by 5 bases, leaving 10 bases between them. The CDR3 is CASSLYQGNEQYV. CDR3 nucleotides: TGTGCCAGCAGCTTATATCAGGGGAACGAGCAGTACGTC.

The chain links TRBV4-1 to TRBJ1-5; possible D gene TRBD1, 5 bases. Trimming stripped 4 bases from V and 0 bases from J, with 16 bases between. Germline V gene sequence: CDR1 MGHRA, CDR2 YSYEKL. The CDR3 extends over 17 amino acids. CDR3 nucleotides: TGCGCCAGCAGCCGAGGACCTCTTGACAGTAGCAATCAGCCCCAGCATTTT. The encoded protein is CASSRGPLDSSNQPQHF.

The rearrangement joins TRBV5-1 to TRBJ1-2; perhaps TRBD1 as D (6 bases). The CDR3 spans 14 residues. Looked up from germline, CDR1 is SGHRS and CDR2 is YFSETQ. The germline V and J ends were trimmed by 2 bases and 4 bases, with 12 bases remaining between them. The CDR3 sequence is CASSLRMGAYGYTF. Written as DNA, the CDR3 is TGCGCCAGCAGCTTACGGATGGGGGCCTATGGCTACACCTTC. The entire variable domain, with the rest obtained from reference TRBV5-1 and TRBJ1-2, is as follows: KAGVTQTPRYLIKTRGQQVTLSCSPISGHRSVSWYQQTPGQGLQFLFEYFSETQRNKGNFPGRFSGRQFSNSRSEMNVSTLELGDSALYLCASSLRMGAYGYTFGSGTRLTVV.

This sequence joins TRBV5-6 and TRBJ2-3, with 12 positions matching TRBD1. The CDR3 is made up of 14 amino acids. Germline V gene sequence: CDR1 SGHDT, CDR2 YYEEEE. DNA of the CDR3: TGTAGGGGCCGGGACAGGGGGCCCACAGATACGCAGTATTTT. It specifies CRGRDRGPTDTQYF.

This clone has only one observation. This chain uses TRBV27 with TRBJ2-7, with 13 nucleotides matching TRBD2. The CDR3 contains 15 residues. J lost 0 bases, V lost 6 bases, and 2 bases had no gene match. Germline values: CDR1 MNHEY, CDR2 SMNVEV (reference sequence). The CDR3 reads CASRTSGRSSYEQYF. Here the CDR3 DNA reads TGTGCCAGCAGGACTAGCGGGAGGAGCTCCTACGAGCAGTACTTC.

V and J are TRBV4-2 and TRBJ1-1; TRBD1 agrees at 8 bases. CDR3 length equals 14 residues. The V and J ends lost 1 base and 10 bases, in that order; junction bases with no gene match: 8. Germline V gives CDR1 LGHNA, CDR2 YNFKEQ. CDR3 residues: CASSQGGQGALAFF. As DNA, the CDR3 is TGTGCCAGCAGCCAAGGGGGGCAGGGGGCTTTAGCTTTCTTT.

The sample holds a few counts of this clone. This chain links TRBV28 with TRBJ2-1; D unresolved. V lost 0 bases, J lost 7 bases, and 10 bases lay in between. The germline gives CDR1 MDHEN, CDR2 SYDVKM. This CDR3 has 14 residues. CDR3: CASSLWQVWNEQFF. CDR3 nucleotides: TGTGCCAGCAGTTTATGGCAGGTTTGGAATGAGCAGTTCTTC.

This clone has more than one count but fewer than ten. The genes are TRBV4-1 and TRBJ2-7; 9 bases agree with TRBD1. Per the germline V gene, CDR1 is MGHRA and CDR2 is YSYEKL. This CDR3 has 14 residues. The J segment lost 2 bases and the V segment lost 3 bases, leaving 2 bases of the junction unmatched. CDR3 sequence: CASSQGQGAYEQYV. The CDR3 DNA reads TGCGCCAGCAGCCAGGGACAGGGAGCCTACGAGCAGTACGTC.

This clone was found once. In DNA form, the CDR3 reads TGTGCCAGCACTCACCTGACGGGGTATTCCTCCTACGAGCAGTACTTC. This gives the protein CASTHLTGYSSYEQYF. This chain uses TRBV28 with TRBJ2-7, with a weak D call TRBD2 (5 bases). The CDR3 is made up of 16 amino acids. The V end was cut by 7 bases, the J end by 0 bases, with 19 bases between. Per germline, CDR1 MDHEN and CDR2 SYDVKM.

The chain links TRBV2 to TRBJ2-1; TRBD1 aligns across 9 bases. With 8 bases clipped from V and 9 bases from J, the junction kept 8 bases outside the gene matches. CDR1 and CDR2 (germline): SNHLY, FYNNEI. The CDR3 consists of 13 residues. The DNA for the CDR3 is TGTGCCAGCTCAGGGACAGGGAGCGCTGAGCAGTTCTTC. Residues: CASSGTGSAEQFF.

The chain is built from TRBV29-1 and TRBJ1-1; D is possibly TRBD1 (5 bases). CDR1 and CDR2 from the germline V gene are SQVTM and ANQGSEA. Trimming shortened V by 5 bases and J by 0 bases, and 10 bases separated the two germline ends. CDR3 size: 13 residues. CDR3 nucleotides: TGCAGCGTTCGGACATACATGAACACTGAAGCTTTCTTT. It is translated as CSVRTYMNTEAFF. The entire variable domain, with the rest obtained from reference TRBV29-1 and TRBJ1-1, is as follows: SAVISQKPSRDICQRGTSLTIQCQVDSQVTMMFWYRQQPGQSLTLIATANQGSEATYESGFVIDKFPISRPNLTFSTLTVSNMSPEDSSIYLCSVRTYMNTEAFFGQGTRLTVV.

This chain uses TRBV9 with TRBJ2-7; 7 nucleotides agree with TRBD1. V was pared by 0 bases and J by 3 bases, with 6 bases of the junction left unmatched. The CDR3 is made up of 15 amino acids. The germline gives CDR1 SGDLS, CDR2 YYNGEE. The CDR3 here is CASSVAGGSLYEQYF. The DNA for the CDR3 is TGTGCCAGCAGCGTAGCAGGGGGTTCCCTCTACGAGCAGTACTTC.